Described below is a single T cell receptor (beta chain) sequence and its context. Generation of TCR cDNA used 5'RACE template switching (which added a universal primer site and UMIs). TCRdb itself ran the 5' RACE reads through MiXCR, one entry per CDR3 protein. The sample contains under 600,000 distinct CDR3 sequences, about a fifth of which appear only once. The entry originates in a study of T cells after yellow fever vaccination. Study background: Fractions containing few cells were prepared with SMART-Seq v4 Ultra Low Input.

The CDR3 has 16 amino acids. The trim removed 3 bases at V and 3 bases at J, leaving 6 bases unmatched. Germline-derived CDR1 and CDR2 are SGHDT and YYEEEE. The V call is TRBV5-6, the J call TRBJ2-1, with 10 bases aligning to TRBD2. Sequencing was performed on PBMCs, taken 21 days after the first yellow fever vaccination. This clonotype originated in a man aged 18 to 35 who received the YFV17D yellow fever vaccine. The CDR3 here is CASSWSTSGFYNEQFF. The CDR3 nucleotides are TGTGCCAGCAGCTGGTCGACTAGCGGGTTCTACAATGAGCAGTTCTTC.